This entry describes one T cell receptor beta chain. The CDR3 spans 16 residues. Trimming removed 5 bases from V and 0 bases from J; junction bases left unmatched: 7. CDR1 is SGHRS and CDR2 is YFSETQ in the germline V gene. The data were obtained in a study of blood T cell repertoires in COVID-19. The overall study: There were acute and convalescent COVID-19 samples, and they came from the United States, Italy and Spain. T cells, B-cell-depleted T cells, or PBMCs supplied cDNA or gDNA.

Original processing notes: Reference gene primers were amplified, and this amplification served to estimate nucleated cell counts. Clones were read by immunoSEQ multiplex PCR, and TCRdb kept only the in-frame ones, dropping some. V, J and clone size derive from that table, while D and trimming were established from the DNA sequence. The profile shows over 100,000 clones, 80% to 90% of them singletons. This clonotype was obtained from a middle-aged man with acute or convalescent COVID-19. V usage is TRBV5-1 and J usage is TRBJ2-2, with 7 positions matching TRBD2. Sequenced input: peripheral blood. The CDR3 nucleotides read TGCGCCAGCAGTAAGGGAGGGTTGTCGAACACCGGGGAGCTGTTTTTT. It codes for CASSKGGLSNTGELFF. The whole variable domain, filled in from reference TRBV5-1 and TRBJ2-2, reads KAGVTQTPRYLIKTRGQQVTLSCSPISGHRSVSWYQQTPGQGLQFLFEYFSETQRNKGNFPGRFSGRQFSNSRSEMNVSTLELGDSALYLCASSKGGLSNTGELFFGEGSRLTVL.